The clone carrying this TCR beta chain was seen only a few times. These data come from a study of patients and donors after allogeneic stem cell transplantation. V was clipped by 0 bases and J by 2 bases, with 14 bases between them. CDR1 is DFQATT and CDR2 is SNEGSKA in the germline V gene (reference sequence). This CDR3 spans 15 amino acids. TCRdb re-called the RT-PCR reads with MiXCR, one entry per CDR3 protein. This sample has approximately 410,000 distinct CDR3 sequences, with 16% found just once. V usage is TRBV20-1 and J usage is TRBJ2-7; maybe TRBD2 (7 bases). The material sequenced was blood, either unsorted or a sorted T cell fraction (not recorded which). The clonotype originates from a human donor who was either an allogeneic HSCT recipient or a stem cell or donor lymphocyte infusion donor (not recorded which). It is not recorded whose cells these are; they may come from a transplant donor. DNA of the CDR3: TGCAGTGCTAGAGACAGGGGACTAAGCGCCTACGAGCAGTACTTC. This sequence encodes CSARDRGLSAYEQYF.